The rows below give T cell receptor beta chains drawn from one sample of a study of OX40 agonist ivuxolimab in advanced cancers. TCRdb's copy holds only in-frame clones and misses some; the assay was immunoSEQ multiplex PCR. This sample yields some 50,000 clones, of which around 81% are seen a single time; 6% to 7.5% belongs to the top ten. The specimen was CD4+ or CD8+ T cells sorted from blood, collected in a trial of the OX40 agonist ivuxolimab. These receptors all come from an adult with an advanced solid tumor such as melanoma, head and neck, liver or kidney cancer. The CDR3 runs from the conserved cysteine through the conserved F or W. The D gene is left open where the match is weak. Rows give clone size only sometimes, using once, few, many, or a class for an expanded clone.

TGTGCCTTTACACGGACGCAGGGAGGGGCGCAGTACTTC	CAFTRTQGGAQYF	TRBJ2-7	TRBD2	TRBV30	once
TGTGCCAGCAGCCCGGGGCGAACTAGCGGTTCTAAGACCCACAATGAGCAGTTCTTC	CASSPGRTSGSKTHNEQFF	TRBJ2-1	TRBD2	TRBV5-4	.
TGTGCCAGCAGCCACCCTAAAGGGACGATGAACACTGAAGCTTTCTTT	CASSHPKGTMNTEAFF	TRBJ1-1	.	TRBV7-9	.
TGTGCCAGCAGCTTAGCGCTAGCCAATGAGCAGTTCTTC	CASSLALANEQFF	TRBJ2-1	.	TRBV7-6	.
TGTGCCAGCAGTTTACGGGCAGGGTCCAATCAGCCCCAGCATTTT	CASSLRAGSNQPQHF	TRBJ1-5	.	TRBV28	.
TGTGCCAGCAGCCCTACGCCCGACCGGCCCACTGAAGCTTTCTTT	CASSPTPDRPTEAFF	TRBJ1-1	.	TRBV11-3	.
TGTGCCAGCAGCTTAGAAGACTCTAGCAATCAGCCCCAGCATTTT	CASSLEDSSNQPQHF	TRBJ1-5	.	TRBV7-8	.
TGTGCCAGTAGTATCCTTGAATCTATAACTGGAGCTTTCTTT	CASSILESITGAFF	TRBJ1-1	.	TRBV19	few
TGCAGCGTTGAGACGACTAGCGAGCACCAAGAGACCCAGTACTTC	CSVETTSEHQETQYF	TRBJ2-5	TRBD2	TRBV29-1	few
TGCGCCAGCAGTGAATTAGGGCGGGGTAATGAGCAGTTCTTC	CASSELGRGNEQFF	TRBJ2-1	.	TRBV10-2	.
TGCGCCAGCAGCCAAGATGTTGCAGGGGTTACAGATACGCAGTATTTT	CASSQDVAGVTDTQYF	TRBJ2-3	.	TRBV4-1	.
TGTGCCAGCAGCCAGGGACTAGCGGGGGGGCCGGGGTACAATGAGCAGTTCTTC	CASSQGLAGGPGYNEQFF	TRBJ2-1	TRBD2	TRBV14	.
TGTGCCAGCAGTGAAGCGGGGCGCCAGAATCAGCCCCAGCATTTT	CASSEAGRQNQPQHF	TRBJ1-5	.	TRBV2	once
TGCGCCAGCAGCCCCATTAGTGGGGGTATAAATGAGCAGTTCTTC	CASSPISGGINEQFF	TRBJ2-1	.	TRBV4-1	.
TGCGCCAGCAGCTTGTCGATAGGCGGTTGGACTGAAGCTTTCTTT	CASSLSIGGWTEAFF	TRBJ1-1	.	TRBV5-1	.
TGCGCCAGCAGCCCCATCAGGGGGCCCAACTATGGCTACACCTTC	CASSPIRGPNYGYTF	TRBJ1-2	TRBD1	TRBV4-1	.
TGCGCCAGCAGCTACCGACTAGCGGGTTATAATGAGCAGTTCTTC	CASSYRLAGYNEQFF	TRBJ2-1	TRBD2	TRBV4-1	once
TGTGCCAGCAGCCCCCTGGGGGACCCCTACGAGCAGTACTTC	CASSPLGDPYEQYF	TRBJ2-7	.	TRBV4-2	.
TGCGCCAGCAGCCAAGGGGTAGGGGCTTTCTTT	CASSQGVGAFF	TRBJ1-1	.	TRBV4-1	.
TGTGCCAGCAGCCGGGACAGGGGCTTTCAGCCCCAGCATTTT	CASSRDRGFQPQHF	TRBJ1-5	TRBD1	TRBV6-5	once
TGTGCCGCAGCGGCGGGGGTGAACACTGAAGCTTTCTTT	CAAAAGVNTEAFF	TRBJ1-1	.	TRBV7-9	few
TGCGCCAGCAGCCAAGGCCTAGGGTTGTACAATGAGCAGTTCTTC	CASSQGLGLYNEQFF	TRBJ2-1	.	TRBV4-3	.
TGTGCCAGCAGCCGAGCGGGAGGGCCAAGGAATGAGCAGTTCTTC	CASSRAGGPRNEQFF	TRBJ2-1	TRBD2	TRBV7-9	.
TGTGCCAGTAGTATAGGGAACGAGCAGTTCTTC	CASSIGNEQFF	TRBJ2-1	.	TRBV19	.
TGCGCCAGCAGCTCGGGCAACCAAGAGACCCAGTACTTC	CASSSGNQETQYF	TRBJ2-5	.	TRBV4-1	once
TGTGCCAGCAGCCAAGAGTGGGGGAGGGATCATGGGTATGGCTACACCTTC	CASSQEWGRDHGYGYTF	TRBJ1-2	.	TRBV4-2	.
TGTGCCAGCAGCTCCGGACTAGGAGAGACCCAGTACTTC	CASSSGLGETQYF	TRBJ2-5	TRBD2	TRBV6-5	.
TGTGCCAGCAGCACCGCGGGAGGGCGGGATACGCAGTATTTT	CASSTAGGRDTQYF	TRBJ2-3	TRBD2	TRBV9	.
TGTGCCAGCAGCGTAGCGGGGAATGAGCAGTTCTTC	CASSVAGNEQFF	TRBJ2-1	.	TRBV9	.
TGCAGCGTGGAAGGACTAGCGGGGAGAAGCACAGATACGCAGTATTTT	CSVEGLAGRSTDTQYF	TRBJ2-3	TRBD2	TRBV29-1	.
TGTGCCAGTAGTATTTTCGGGGGGCGCGTCGGGGAGCTGTTTTTT	CASSIFGGRVGELFF	TRBJ2-2	.	TRBV19	.
TGTGCCAGCAGCTTGGGACAGGGCTACACCTTC	CASSLGQGYTF	TRBJ1-2	.	TRBV5-6	.
TGTGCCAGCAGTTGGACAGGGGCCAATCAGCCCCAGCATTTT	CASSWTGANQPQHF	TRBJ1-5	TRBD1	TRBV27	.
TGTGCCAGCAGTGAGTGGCAGGGGGCGGACTATGGCTACACCTTC	CASSEWQGADYGYTF	TRBJ1-2	TRBD1	TRBV25-1	.
TGTGCCAGCATTTCAATGGATACCAATGAAAAACTGTTTTTT	CASISMDTNEKLFF	TRBJ1-4	.	TRBV6-6	.
TGTGCCTGGAGCCCGGGTGTAGAGCAGTACTTC	CAWSPGVEQYF	TRBJ2-7	.	TRBV30	.
TGTGCCAGCAGTTTTGGGGGGGGCCTCAGGGGAAACACCATATATTTT	CASSFGGGLRGNTIYF	TRBJ1-3	.	TRBV28	.
TGTGCCAGCAGCTTGGAGACAGGGTTATCCCAGCAGTACTTC	CASSLETGLSQQYF	TRBJ2-7	TRBD1	TRBV5-5	.
TGTGCCAGTAGTATGGGACAGCTGAACACTGAAGCTTTCTTT	CASSMGQLNTEAFF	TRBJ1-1	TRBD1	TRBV19	.
TGTGCCACCTCCCGACTACTCACAGATACGCAGTATTTT	CATSRLLTDTQYF	TRBJ2-3	.	TRBV6-6	.
TGTGCCAGCAGTTTTCCCAGGGCTAGCGGGTTGAAGACCCAGTACTTC	CASSFPRASGLKTQYF	TRBJ2-5	TRBD2	TRBV28	.
TGTGCCAGCAGCTTAGGGGACAGGGAGATTGAAAAACTGTTTTTT	CASSLGDREIEKLFF	TRBJ1-4	TRBD1	TRBV7-9	.
TGTGCCAGCAGCCAAGAACCCGGTTACGAGCAGTACTTC	CASSQEPGYEQYF	TRBJ2-7	.	TRBV4-2	.
TGCGCCAGCAGCTTGAATCCCAGGGTGATGAACACTGAAGCTTTCTTT	CASSLNPRVMNTEAFF	TRBJ1-1	.	TRBV5-1	.